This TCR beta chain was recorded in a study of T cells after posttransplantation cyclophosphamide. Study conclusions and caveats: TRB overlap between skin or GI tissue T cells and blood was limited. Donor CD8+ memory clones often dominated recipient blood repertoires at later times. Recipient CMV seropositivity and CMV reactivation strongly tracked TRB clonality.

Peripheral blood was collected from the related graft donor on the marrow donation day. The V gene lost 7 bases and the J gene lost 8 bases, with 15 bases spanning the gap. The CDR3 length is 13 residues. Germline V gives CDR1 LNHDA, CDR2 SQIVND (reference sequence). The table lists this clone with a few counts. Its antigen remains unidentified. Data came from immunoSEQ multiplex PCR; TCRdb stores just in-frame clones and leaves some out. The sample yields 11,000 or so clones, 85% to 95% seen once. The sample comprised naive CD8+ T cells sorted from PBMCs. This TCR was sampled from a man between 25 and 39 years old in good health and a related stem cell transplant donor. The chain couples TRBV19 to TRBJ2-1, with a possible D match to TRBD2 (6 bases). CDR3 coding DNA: TGTGCCAGTAACTTGGAGGGATATGATGAGCAGTTCTTC. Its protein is CASNLEGYDEQFF.